These 8 T cell receptor beta chains were all obtained from the same sample, sequenced in a study of T cells in Graves' hyperthyroidism and ophthalmopathy. Amplification of TCR beta CDR3 regions used RNA as the template. First-round RT-PCR of the TCR CDR3 relied on the HTBI primer set. TCRdb ran MiXCR on the multiplex PCR reads and lists one entry per CDR3 protein. The sample holds approximately 600,000 distinct CDR3 sequences, roughly 20% seen once. Sample: blood. The receptors were sampled from a man aged 25-45 years with Graves' ophthalmopathy.

The table lists this clonotype with a few counts. This chain joins TRBV6-2 or TRBV6-3 and TRBJ2-7; D is undetermined. Per germline, CDR1 MNHEY and CDR2 SVGEGT. This CDR3 comprises 14 residues. V lost 4 bases, J lost 3 bases, and 13 bases lay in between. CDR3: CASSSGPWGYEQYF. The CDR3 DNA reads TGTGCCAGCAGTTCCGGACCGTGGGGCTACGAGCAGTACTTC.

As for this clonotype: The conserved final phenylalanine or tryptophan is absent from the CDR3, which likely points to a read error. The genes are TRBV14 and TRBJ2-7, with 10 bases fitting TRBD1. Trimming took 2 bases from V and 7 from J; bases not matched to a gene: 8. The CDR3 loop spans 15 amino acids. Germline V gene data show CDR1 as SGHDN and CDR2 as FVKESK. The CDR3: CASSQKTGGTEEQYL. CDR3 coding DNA: TGTGCCAGCAGCCAAAAGACAGGGGGCACTGAAGAGCAGTACCTC.

This chain connects TRBV27 to TRBJ1-6; D gene unclear. The length of the CDR3 is 17 residues. Germline CDR1 is MNHEY and CDR2 is SMNVEV (reference sequence). V was cut by 0 bases and J by 0 bases, with 9 bases left in between. For the CDR3, the DNA is TGTGCCAGCAGTTTATCGGCCGGGAGCTCCTATAATTCACCCCTCCACTTT. Residues: CASSLSAGSSYNSPLHF.

V usage is TRBV5-5 and J usage is TRBJ2-1; no firm D call. CDR1 is SGHKS and CDR2 is YYEKEE in the germline V gene (reference sequence). The V end lost 2 bases, the J end lost 4 bases, and 10 bases lay between the germline ends. The CDR3 covers 14 residues. CDR3 in DNA: TGTGCCAGCAGCTTAGGCCAGTCATACAATGAGCAGTTCTTC. This sequence encodes CASSLGQSYNEQFF.

CDR3 amino acids: CASSYGQANSPLHF. In nucleotides, the CDR3 is TGTGCCAGCAGTTATGGACAGGCTAATTCACCCCTCCACTTT. The rearrangement uses TRBV6-5 and TRBJ1-6, with 7 bases identical to TRBD1. V lost 3 bases, J lost 6 bases, and 2 bases stayed unmatched. This CDR3 contains 14 residues. CDR1 is MNHEY, CDR2 SVGAGI, per germline.

Many counts were recorded for this clonotype. CDR3 region: CASSLARASGGYNEQFF. CDR3 bases: TGTGCCAGCAGCTTAGCGAGGGCTAGCGGGGGATACAATGAGCAGTTCTTC. The chain links TRBV7-8 to TRBJ2-1, with 10 bases fitting TRBD2. V was pared by 0 bases and J by 4 bases, with 6 bases of the junction left unmatched. CDR1 is SGHVS, CDR2 FQNEAQ, per germline. This CDR3 has 17 amino acids.

V is TRBV20-1 and J is TRBJ2-1; D is undetermined. V was trimmed by 6 bases and J by 0 bases, leaving 12 bases between them. This CDR3 has 14 amino acids. Germline V gene data show CDR1 as DFQATT and CDR2 as SNEGSKA (reference sequence). For the CDR3, the DNA is TGCAGTGCGCCTGGAGCGTACTCCTACAATGAGCAGTTCTTC. It codes for CSAPGAYSYNEQFF.

This clonotype has more than one count but fewer than ten. This chain joins TRBV28 and TRBJ1-6; a possible D gene is TRBD1 (6 bases). Germline CDR1 and CDR2: MDHEN and SYDVKM. The CDR3 is 14 amino acids. V was shortened by 6 bases and J by 6 bases, with 12 bases between the two germline ends. DNA for the CDR3: TGTGCCAGCAGCCGAAGGGGGAGTAATTCACCCCTCCACTTT. Encoded protein: CASSRRGSNSPLHF.